This section outlines one TCR beta chain sequence together with its context. cDNA came from roughly 0.47 to 1 ug RNA primed by random hexamers. MiXCR, applied by TCRdb to the immunoSEQ multiplex PCR reads, yields one record per CDR3 protein. The table records some 150,000 distinct CDR3 sequences, around 95% of them present only once. This sample was included in a study of CD8 T cells in Susac syndrome. V shed 4 bases and J shed 2 bases, with 9 bases lying between them. The CDR3 totals 13 residues. CDR1 is DFQATT, CDR2 SNEGSKA, per germline (reference sequence). Sequencing was done on a sample of CD4+ T cells from PBMCs. The chain uses TRBV20-1 and TRBJ1-3; TRBD1 is a possible D gene (5 bases). The receptor comes from a human donor with Susac syndrome. CDR3 sequence reads: CSAKTVPGNTIYF. CDR3 nucleotide sequence: TGCAGTGCTAAGACAGTTCCTGGAAACACCATATATTTT.